This T cell receptor beta chain was obtained from a study of shared clonotypes between healthy human individuals. Study information: The people who gave samples were two women and three men aged 18 to 49.

A word on this clone: What it binds is not known.

The germline CDR1 and CDR2 sequences are SGDLS and YYNGEE. The CDR3 consists of 15 residues. J was trimmed by 3 bases and V by 4 bases; bases with no gene match: 7. Using about 220 ng DNA, approximately 30,000 T cell genomes, the sorted-subset replicate PCRs were run. Generated by immunoSEQ multiplex PCR, the TCRdb table keeps only in-frame clones and is missing some. This sample has fewer than 850,000 clones, with 90% found just once. General study points: Shared clonotypes: about 5.3% naive CD4, around 3.5% naive CD8, less than 2.5% memory CD4, 0.4% to 0.45% memory CD8.

The sequencing input was memory CD8+ T cells from PBMCs. Subset meaning: CD45RO+ cells pooled with CCR7-negative TemRA cells. This TCR was recovered from a man aged 18-30 years in good health. Some clones in this sample may be carry-over from other donors' samples. V gene TRBV9 combines with J gene TRBJ2-3, with 8 bases matching TRBD1. The chain's CDR3 is CASSTQGARTDTQYF. The CDR3 coding sequence is TGTGCCAGCAGCACTCAGGGGGCGCGGACAGATACGCAGTATTTT.